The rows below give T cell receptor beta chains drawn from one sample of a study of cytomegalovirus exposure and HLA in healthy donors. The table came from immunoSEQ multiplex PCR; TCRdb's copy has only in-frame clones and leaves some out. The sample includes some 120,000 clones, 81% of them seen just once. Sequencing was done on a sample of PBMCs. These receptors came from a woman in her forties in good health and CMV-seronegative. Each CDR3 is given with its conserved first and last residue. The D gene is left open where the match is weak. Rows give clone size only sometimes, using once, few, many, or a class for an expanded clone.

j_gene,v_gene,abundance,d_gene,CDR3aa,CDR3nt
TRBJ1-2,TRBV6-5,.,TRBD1,CASRPPGQGLNGYTF,TGTGCCAGCCGTCCGCCGGGACAGGGACTGAATGGCTACACCTTC
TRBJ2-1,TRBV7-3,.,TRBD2,CASSGPGGNEQFF,TGTGCCAGCAGCGGTCCGGGAGGGAATGAGCAGTTCTTC
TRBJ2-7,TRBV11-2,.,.,CASSLGGTSYEQYF,TGTGCCAGCAGCTTAGGCGGGACCAGCTACGAGCAGTACTTC
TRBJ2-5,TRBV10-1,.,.,CASSRTEQETQYF,TGCGCCAGCAGCCGGACAGAACAAGAGACCCAGTACTTC
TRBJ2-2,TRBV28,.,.,CASTALGQNTGELFF,TGTGCCAGCACCGCGTTGGGACAAAACACCGGGGAGCTGTTTTTT
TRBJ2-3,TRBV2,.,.,CASSGPGSTDTQYF,TGTGCCAGCAGCGGGCCAGGGTCTACAGATACGCAGTATTTT
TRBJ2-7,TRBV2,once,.,CASRSTNQGSYEQYF,TGTGCCAGCAGGTCAACGAATCAGGGCTCCTACGAGCAGTACTTC
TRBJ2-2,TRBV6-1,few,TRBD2,CASTQSGRVAGELFF,TGTGCCAGCACTCAAAGCGGGAGGGTAGCCGGGGAGCTGTTTTTT
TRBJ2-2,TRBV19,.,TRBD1,CASSMGQGATGELFF,TGTGCCAGTAGTATGGGCCAGGGGGCCACCGGGGAGCTGTTTTTT
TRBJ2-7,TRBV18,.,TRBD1,CASSPQGQGFHEQYF,TGTGCCAGCTCACCACAGGGACAGGGGTTCCACGAGCAGTACTTC
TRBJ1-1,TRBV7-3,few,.,CASSSNADTEAFF,TGTGCCAGCAGCTCCAACGCAGACACTGAAGCTTTCTTT
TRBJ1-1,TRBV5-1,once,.,CASSLGAWSDTEAFF,TGCGCCAGCAGCTTGGGGGCCTGGTCAGACACTGAAGCTTTCTTT
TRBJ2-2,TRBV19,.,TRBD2,CASKMGTSRNTGELFF,TGTGCCAGTAAAATGGGGACTAGTAGGAACACCGGGGAGCTGTTTTTT
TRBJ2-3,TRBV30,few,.,CAWSGTSRDTQYF,TGTGCCTGGAGTGGGACTTCCCGAGATACGCAGTATTTT
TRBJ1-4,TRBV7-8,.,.,CASSLVDGGWGEKLFF,TGTGCCAGCAGCTTAGTCGACGGGGGGTGGGGTGAAAAACTGTTTTTT
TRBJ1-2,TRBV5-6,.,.,CASSTPMAGEMSYTF,TGTGCCAGCAGCACTCCGATGGCAGGGGAGATGAGCTACACCTTC
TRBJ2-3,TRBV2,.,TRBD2,CASSGASGRAHTDTQYF,TGTGCCAGCAGTGGGGCTAGCGGGAGGGCCCACACAGATACGCAGTATTTT
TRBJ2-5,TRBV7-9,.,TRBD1,CASSPDRVQETQYF,TGTGCCAGCAGCCCGGACAGGGTCCAAGAGACCCAGTACTTC
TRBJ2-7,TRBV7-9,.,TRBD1,CSSGPPRQGSYEQYF,TGTTCCAGCGGCCCCCCGAGACAGGGGTCCTACGAGCAGTACTTC
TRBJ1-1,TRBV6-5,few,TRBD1,CASVRQGATEAFF,TGTGCCAGCGTAAGACAGGGGGCTACTGAAGCTTTCTTT
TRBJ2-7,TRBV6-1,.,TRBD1,CASKQGNEQYF,TGTGCCAGCAAACAGGGGAACGAGCAGTACTTC
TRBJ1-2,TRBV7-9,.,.,CSSSLDGGVGYTF,TGTTCCAGCAGCTTAGACGGGGGAGTTGGCTACACCTTC
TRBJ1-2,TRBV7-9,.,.,CASSALEYYGYTF,TGTGCCAGCAGCGCGTTAGAGTACTATGGCTACACCTTC
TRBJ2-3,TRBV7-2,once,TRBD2,CASSLYKSGIATDTQYF,TGTGCCAGCAGCTTATACAAAAGCGGGATTGCGACAGATACGCAGTATTTT
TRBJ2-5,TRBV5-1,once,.,CASSLGSETQYF,TGCGCCAGCAGCTTGGGTTCGGAGACCCAGTACTTC
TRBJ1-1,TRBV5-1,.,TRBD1,CASSPDSRTGYSYTEAFF,TGCGCCAGCAGCCCCGACTCGCGGACAGGGTATTCGTACACTGAAGCTTTCTTT
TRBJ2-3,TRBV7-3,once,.,CASGRAGRPDTQYF,TGTGCCAGCGGGCGGGCGGGAAGGCCAGATACGCAGTATTTT
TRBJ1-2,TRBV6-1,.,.,CASSEGAEPTANYGYTF,TGTGCCAGCAGTGAGGGGGCCGAACCGACCGCGAACTATGGCTACACCTTC
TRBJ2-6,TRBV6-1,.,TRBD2,CASVGGDPGANVLTF,TGTGCCAGCGTTGGGGGGGACCCTGGGGCCAACGTCCTGACTTTC
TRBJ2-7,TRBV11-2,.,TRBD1,CASSLVVFGTGNYEQYF,TGTGCCAGCAGCTTAGTTGTATTCGGGACAGGGAACTACGAGCAGTACTTC
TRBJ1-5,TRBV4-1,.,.,CASSQQGLVGQPQHF,TGCGCCAGCAGCCAACAGGGTCTGGTAGGACAGCCCCAGCATTTT
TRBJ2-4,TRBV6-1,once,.,CASRGDTTSPLQYF,TGTGCCAGCAGGGGGGACACTACTTCTCCCCTTCAGTACTTC
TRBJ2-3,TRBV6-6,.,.,CASASVSTDTQYF,TGTGCCAGCGCAAGCGTTAGCACAGATACGCAGTATTTT
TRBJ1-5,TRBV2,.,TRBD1,CASSSGGLSQPQHF,TGTGCCAGCAGCTCAGGGGGGCTGAGTCAGCCCCAGCATTTT
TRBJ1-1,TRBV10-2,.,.,CASSLQGGTEAFF,TGCGCCAGCAGTCTCCAGGGCGGCACTGAAGCTTTCTTT
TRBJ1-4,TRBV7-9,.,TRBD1,CASSFPGQGNEKLFF,TGTGCCAGCAGCTTCCCGGGACAGGGGAATGAAAAACTGTTTTTT
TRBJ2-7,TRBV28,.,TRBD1,CASRRTGGWEQYF,TGTGCCAGCAGGCGGACAGGGGGTTGGGAGCAGTACTTC
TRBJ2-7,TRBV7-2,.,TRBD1,CASSLGGQPSYEQYF,TGTGCCAGCAGCTTAGGGGGACAGCCTTCCTACGAGCAGTACTTC
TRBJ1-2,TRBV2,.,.,CASSEGGERYGYTF,TGTGCCAGCAGTGAGGGGGGGGAGAGGTATGGCTACACCTTC
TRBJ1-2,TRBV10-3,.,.,CATATGCGYTF,TGTGCCACCGCCACAGGCTGTGGCTACACCTTC
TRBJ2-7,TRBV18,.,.,CASSPLPGGGSYEQYF,TGTGCCAGCTCACCGTTACCCGGTGGGGGCAGCTACGAGCAGTACTTC
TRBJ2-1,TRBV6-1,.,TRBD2,CASSEAKGTSPTYNEQFF,TGTGCCAGCAGTGAAGCTAAAGGGACTAGCCCTACCTACAATGAGCAGTTCTTC
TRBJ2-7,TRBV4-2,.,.,CASSQEKGGARNEQYF,TGTGCCAGCAGCCAAGAAAAAGGGGGGGCTCGGAACGAGCAGTACTTC
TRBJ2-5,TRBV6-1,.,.,CASSVAAETQYF,TGTGCCAGCAGTGTGGCGGCGGAGACCCAGTACTTC
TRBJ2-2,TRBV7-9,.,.,CASSKSGALTGELFF,TGTGCCAGCAGTAAATCAGGGGCCCTCACCGGGGAGCTGTTTTTT